The 9 T cell receptor beta chains reported below all come from one sample, sequenced in a study of naive and memory T cell subsets. Four PCR rounds used nested alpha and beta constant region primers plus the SP2 primer. TCRdb re-analysed the 5' RACE reads in MiXCR, keeping a single row per CDR3 protein. The table shows 50,000 to 65,000 distinct CDR3 sequences, with more than 7.5% occurring only once. An oligonucleotide containing a UMI was ligated to the 3' end of TCR cDNA. Receptor source: a female donor in good health.

V is TRBV5-4 and J is TRBJ1-5, with D possibly matching TRBD1 (5 bases). Germline V lookup: CDR1 SGHNT, CDR2 YYREEE (reference sequence). The CDR3 runs to 14 residues. V dropped 4 bases and J dropped 0 bases, with 8 bases sitting between them. CDR3 DNA: TGTGCCAGCAGCCGGGACTATAGCAATCAGCCCCAGCATTTT. This translates into CASSRDYSNQPQHF. Filled out from reference TRBV5-4 and TRBJ1-5, the complete variable domain reads ETGVTQSPTHLIKTRGQQVTLRCSSQSGHNTVSWYQQALGQGPQFIFQYYREEENGRGNFPPRFSGLQFPNYSSELNVNALELDDSALYLCASSRDYSNQPQHFGDGTRLSIL.

This clonotype has only a few counts. The chain carries TRBV19 and TRBJ1-6; D is possibly TRBD1 (5 bases). The germline V gene has CDR1 LNHDA and CDR2 SQIVND (reference sequence). The CDR3 is 17 amino acids. V was pared by 5 bases and J by 7 bases, with 21 bases between. This CDR3 is CASSEGFGRRPNSPLHF. In DNA form, the CDR3 reads TGTGCCAGTAGTGAGGGGTTCGGAAGGCGGCCCAATTCACCCCTCCACTTT.

The V call is TRBV2, the J call TRBJ1-3, with D uncertain. Germline V CDR1 and CDR2: SNHLY, FYNNEI. Trimming took 4 bases from V and 0 from J, leaving 10 bases between them. CDR3 length equals 15 residues. DNA for the CDR3: TGTGCCAGCAGTGTACACCGAAACTCTGGAAACACCATATATTTT. Protein product: CASSVHRNSGNTIYF.

This clonotype turned up a few times. J is TRBJ2-7 and V is TRBV3-1; 7 positions match TRBD2. After removal of 2 bases from V and 4 bases from J, the junction contained 5 bases not matched to a gene. Germline CDR1 is LGHDT and CDR2 is YNNKEL (reference sequence). The CDR3 contains 14 residues. CDR3 nucleotide sequence: TGTGCCAGCAGCCAAAGAAACGGGGGGTACGAGCAGTACTTC. Translated: CASSQRNGGYEQYF.

A few counts support this clonotype. The chain's CDR3 is CASSYGAGGNEQYF. For the CDR3, the DNA is TGTGCCAGCAGTTACGGCGCAGGGGGCAACGAGCAGTACTTC. The rearrangement links TRBV6-5 to TRBJ2-7; 8 bases agree with TRBD1. Germline lookup yields CDR1 MNHEY and CDR2 SVGAGI. The CDR3 totals 14 residues. J gave up 5 bases and V 2 bases, and 5 bases lay outside the gene matches.

This clonotype came up many times. The chain uses TRBV29-1 and TRBJ1-1, with D uncertain. The CDR3 runs to 12 residues. Looked up from germline, CDR1 is SQVTM and CDR2 is ANQGSEA. V was clipped by 5 bases and J by 8 bases, with 15 bases between them. The CDR3 DNA reads TGCAGCGTTCGCTGGGTAAGAGAAGAAGCTTTCTTT. It specifies CSVRWVREEAFF.

This chain links TRBV6-2 or TRBV6-3 with TRBJ2-3, with D possibly being TRBD2 (6 bases). This CDR3 is built from 21 residues. CDR1 is MNHEY, CDR2 SVGEGT, per germline. Trimming cost V 6 bases and J 5 bases, with 36 bases left between them. CDR3 amino acids: CASRLSPLGGSGSVAGDTQYF. CDR3 nucleotides: TGTGCCAGCAGGCTCTCCCCCCTCGGGGGTAGCGGAAGCGTAGCAGGAGATACGCAGTATTTT.

This clonotype has at least ten counts. V and J are TRBV7-6 and TRBJ1-3; no reliable D call. Germline V lookup: CDR1 SGHVS, CDR2 FNYEAQ. The CDR3 has 12 amino acids. V was pared by 3 bases and J by 4 bases, with 4 bases between. The CDR3: CASSFEGNTIYF. As DNA, the CDR3 is TGTGCCAGCAGCTTTGAAGGAAACACCATATATTTT.

This clonotype was counted ten times or more. The rearrangement joins TRBV5-1 to TRBJ2-6, with D hard to call. The V end lost 4 bases, the J end lost 0 bases, and 8 bases lay between the germline ends. The CDR3 consists of 15 residues. From germline, CDR1 is SGHRS and CDR2 YFSETQ. CDR3 amino acids: CASSRGDSGANVLTF. CDR3 bases: TGCGCCAGCAGCCGTGGCGACTCTGGGGCCAACGTCCTGACTTTC.